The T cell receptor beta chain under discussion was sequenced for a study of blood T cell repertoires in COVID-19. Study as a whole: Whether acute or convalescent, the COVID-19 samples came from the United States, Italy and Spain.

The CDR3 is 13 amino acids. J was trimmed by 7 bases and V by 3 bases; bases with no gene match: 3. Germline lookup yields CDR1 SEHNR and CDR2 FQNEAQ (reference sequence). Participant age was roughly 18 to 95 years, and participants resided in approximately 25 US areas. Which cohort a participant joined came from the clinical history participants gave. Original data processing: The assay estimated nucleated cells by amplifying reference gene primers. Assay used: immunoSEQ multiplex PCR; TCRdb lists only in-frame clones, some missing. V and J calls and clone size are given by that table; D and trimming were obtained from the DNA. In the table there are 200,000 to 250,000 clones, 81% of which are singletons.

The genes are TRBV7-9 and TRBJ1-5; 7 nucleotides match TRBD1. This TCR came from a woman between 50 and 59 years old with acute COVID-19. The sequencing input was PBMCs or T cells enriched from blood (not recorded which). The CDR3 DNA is TGTGCCAGCAGCTTGAGCAGGGGGCAGCCCCAGCATTTT. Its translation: CASSLSRGQPQHF.